These 29 T cell receptor beta chains were all obtained from the same sample, sequenced in a study of T cell repertoires in cytomegalovirus infection. Using its own MiXCR run on the reads, TCRdb lists one record per CDR3 protein. This table has a few hundred thousand distinct CDR3 sequences, over 20% appearing once. Sequenced material: CD8+ T cells from PBMCs. All receptors come from a human donor in good health (CMV status not recorded). Some clones in this sample may be carry-over from other donors' samples.

Notes on this clonotype: This may stem from a read error, because a much larger clone lies one nucleotide away. V is TRBV3-1 and J is TRBJ2-3, with D possibly being TRBD1 or TRBD2 (6 bases each). Germline values: CDR1 LGHDT, CDR2 YNNKEL (reference sequence). This CDR3 has 19 residues. CDR3 protein: CTSSQWKDGGLLGTDTQYF. In DNA form, the CDR3 reads TGTACCAGCAGCCAGTGGAAGGACGGGGGCCTGCTGGGCACAGATACGCAGTATTTT.

In its sample, this clonotype was seen many times. The genes are TRBV27 and TRBJ1-5; D is unclear. The CDR3 covers 13 residues. V dropped 2 bases and J dropped 7 bases, with 9 bases sitting between them. Germline CDR1 reads MNHEY; CDR2 reads SMNVEV (reference sequence). CDR3 in DNA: TGTGCCAGCAGTTTAAATTCTGGGCAGCCCCAGCATTTT. This sequence encodes CASSLNSGQPQHF.

This clonotype was picked up many times. V gene TRBV28 combines with J gene TRBJ2-1; 8 positions match TRBD1. Germline V gene lookup returns CDR1 MDHEN and CDR2 SYDVKM. The ends lost 3 bases at V and 1 base at J; junction bases unmatched: 8. The CDR3 loop spans 17 amino acids. The CDR3 DNA sequence: TGTGCCAGCAGTTTGGTATATGGACAGGGATCCTACAATGAGCAGTTCTTC. It codes for CASSLVYGQGSYNEQFF.

CDR3 sequence (DNA): TGTGCCAGCAGTTTCCCGGGACAGGGGATATATGGCTACACCTTC. This translates into CASSFPGQGIYGYTF. The rearrangement links TRBV28 to TRBJ1-2, with TRBD1 matching 10 bases. The trim removed 3 bases at V and 5 bases at J, leaving 6 bases unmatched. CDR1 is MDHEN and CDR2 is SYDVKM in the germline V gene. The CDR3 consists of 15 residues.

This clonotype was seen many times. CDR3 sequence (DNA): TGTGCCAGCAGCACATGGACTAGCGGGGGCCGCAGCACAGATACGCAGTATTTT. Encoded protein: CASSTWTSGGRSTDTQYF. The chain employs TRBV7-9 and TRBJ2-3, with TRBD2 identical over 13 bases. Losses at the gene ends were 5 bases for V and 0 bases for J; bases not matched to a gene: 8. This CDR3 has 18 residues. The germline gives CDR1 SEHNR, CDR2 FQNEAQ (reference sequence). Looking up the rest from reference TRBV7-9 and TRBJ2-3 gives the full variable domain: DTGVSQNPRHKITKRGQNVTFRCDPISEHNRLYWYRQTLGQGPEFLTYFQNEAQLEKSRLLSDRFSAERPKGSFSTLEIQRTEQGDSAMYLCASSTWTSGGRSTDTQYFGPGTRLTVL.

This clonotype was counted ten times or more. V is TRBV28 and J is TRBJ2-4; 9 positions agree with TRBD1. This CDR3 is 15 amino acids long. With 4 bases clipped from V and 0 bases from J, the junction kept 1 base outside the gene matches. Germline CDR1 reads MDHEN; CDR2 reads SYDVKM. For the CDR3, the DNA is TGTGCCAGCAGTTACAGGGGGCCAGCCAAAAACATTCAGTACTTC. Amino acids: CASSYRGPAKNIQYF.

The chain recombines TRBV20-1 with TRBJ2-3; D perhaps matches TRBD1 (6 bases). CDR3 length equals 14 residues. V was trimmed by 6 bases and J by 4 bases, leaving 17 bases between them. CDR1 DFQATT and CDR2 SNEGSKA come from the germline V gene (reference sequence). CDR3: CSATPGGPADTQYF. CDR3 DNA sequence: TGCAGTGCCACCCCTGGGGGCCCCGCAGATACGCAGTATTTT.

This clonotype has only a few counts. J is TRBJ1-1 and V is TRBV15, with unresolved D. CDR1 and CDR2 (germline): LNHNV, YYDKDF (reference sequence). The CDR3 runs 14 residues. The ends were cut back, 0 bases at V and 8 bases at J, with 13 bases in the middle. CDR3 sequence reads: CATSRDRGLREAFF. CDR3 coding DNA: TGTGCCACCAGCAGAGATCGCGGCCTGAGGGAAGCTTTCTTT.

As for this clonotype: A much larger clonotype is one base distant, so this may be a read error. J is TRBJ2-7 and V is TRBV7-2; D gene unclear. V shed 5 bases and J shed 6 bases, with 11 bases lying between them. The CDR3 totals 12 residues. The germline V gene has CDR1 SGHTA and CDR2 FQGNSA. CDR3 region: CASSIWRAEQYF. The DNA of the CDR3 is TGTGCCAGCAGCATCTGGAGAGCCGAGCAGTACTTC.

Many counts were recorded for this clonotype. The CDR3 protein is CASSFGTEAFF. Here the CDR3 DNA reads TGTGCCAGCAGTTTCGGGACAGAAGCTTTCTTT. The genes are TRBV12-3 or TRBV12-4 and TRBJ1-1; D possibly corresponds to TRBD1 (6 bases). Deletions cut 3 bases from V and 8 bases from J, with 7 bases between. This CDR3 comprises 11 residues.

This clonotype was detected a few times. The chain joins TRBV19 to TRBJ1-1, with unresolved D. This CDR3 is 15 amino acids long. Trimming left V 4 bases short and J 1 base short, with 13 bases between. Per germline, CDR1 LNHDA and CDR2 SQIVND (reference sequence). The CDR3 protein is CASSRAWTENTEAFF. CDR3 bases: TGTGCCAGTAGTAGAGCTTGGACGGAGAACACTGAAGCTTTCTTT.

The chain employs TRBV6-2 or TRBV6-3 and TRBJ1-1; D gene ambiguous. Trimming stripped 6 bases from V and 7 bases from J, with 15 bases between. Germline CDR1 reads MNHEY; CDR2 reads SVGEGT. The CDR3 covers 13 residues. CDR3 bases: TGTGCCAGCAGCCCTGGTCGTGCGGTTGAAGCTTTCTTT. Protein: CASSPGRAVEAFF.

Here the CDR3 reads CASSHGQDVSYEQYF. DNA of the CDR3: TGTGCCAGCAGTCACGGACAGGACGTCTCCTACGAGCAGTACTTC. The chain recombines TRBV28 with TRBJ2-7; 7 bases agree with TRBD1. Germline-derived CDR1 and CDR2 are MDHEN and SYDVKM. After removal of 5 bases from V and 0 bases from J, the junction contained 7 bases not matched to a gene. The CDR3 length is 15 residues.

With respect to this clonotype: This clone may be a read error of a much larger clone one base away. The chain has TRBV6-9 and TRBJ1-1; 12 bases are shared with TRBD1. This CDR3 is 18 amino acids long. From germline, CDR1 is MNHGY and CDR2 SVAAGI. The CDR3 here is CASSFPGQGAWMNTETFF. The CDR3 DNA is TGTGCCAGCAGTTTTCCGGGACAGGGGGCATGGATGAACACTGAAACTTTCTTT.

Notes on this clonotype: Relative to the germline gene, one junction end is altered; a read error may explain this. The chain joins TRBV6-1 to TRBJ2-2, with D tentatively TRBD1 or TRBD2 (5 bases each). CDR3 size: 14 residues. Looked up from germline, CDR1 is MNHNS and CDR2 is SASEGT. CDR3 region: CAGSYGGETGELLF. The CDR3 nucleotides are TGTGCCGGCAGTTATGGGGGAGAAACCGGGGAGCTGCTTTTT.

This clonotype was detected a few times. This chain's CDR3 is CASSFRQVISTDTQYF. CDR3 sequence (DNA): TGTGCCAGCAGTTTCAGACAGGTTATTAGCACAGATACGCAGTATTTT. V gene TRBV28 combines with J gene TRBJ2-3, with D perhaps matching TRBD1 (6 bases). From germline, CDR1 is MDHEN and CDR2 SYDVKM. The CDR3 is made up of 16 amino acids. V dropped 3 bases and J dropped 0 bases, with 13 bases sitting between them.

There are many counts of this clonotype. The chain joins TRBV7-2 to TRBJ2-5; TRBD1 might be the D (6 bases). Per germline, CDR1 SGHTA and CDR2 FQGNSA. V shed 1 base and J shed 3 bases, with 18 bases lying between them. The CDR3 is made up of 17 amino acids. The CDR3, as DNA: TGTGCCAGCAGCTTAGGCACACAGGGAAGTCCTAAAGAGACCCAGTACTTC. This sequence encodes CASSLGTQGSPKETQYF.

In DNA form, the CDR3 reads TGTGCCAGCAGCTTATTCCCGGACGCGGGTCGAGGGGAGCTGTTTTTT. Protein product: CASSLFPDAGRGELFF. V is TRBV7-9 and J is TRBJ2-2, with D possibly matching TRBD2 (5 bases). This CDR3 region has 16 residues. V was pared by 2 bases and J by 8 bases, with 18 bases between. Per germline, CDR1 SEHNR and CDR2 FQNEAQ (reference sequence).

In its sample, this clonotype was seen a few times. The chain links TRBV29-1 to TRBJ2-7; 10 bases are shared with TRBD1. The V and J ends lost 1 base and 5 bases, in that order; junction bases with no gene match: 8. There are 15 residues in the CDR3. From germline, CDR1 is SQVTM and CDR2 ANQGSEA. Here the CDR3 reads CSVEGSKGQGNEQYF. CDR3 DNA sequence: TGCAGCGTTGAAGGGTCGAAGGGACAGGGGAACGAGCAGTACTTC.

The count of this clonotype is one. The chain links TRBV28 to TRBJ2-5, with D perhaps matching TRBD1 (6 bases). Germline lookup yields CDR1 MDHEN and CDR2 SYDVKM. The V gene lost 3 bases and the J gene lost 4 bases, with 24 bases spanning the gap. CDR3 length: 18 residues. CDR3 loop: CASSFVTGMLARGETQYF. The CDR3 DNA reads as TGTGCCAGCAGTTTCGTTACAGGGATGTTAGCTAGAGGAGAGACCCAGTACTTC.

This clonotype was observed many times. This chain uses TRBV7-9 with TRBJ1-1; D is undetermined. The V end lost 5 bases, the J end lost 0 bases, and 10 bases lay between the germline ends. Per germline, CDR1 SEHNR and CDR2 FQNEAQ (reference sequence). The CDR3 loop spans 14 amino acids. DNA for the CDR3: TGTGCCAGCAGCACTCAGAGGCTGAACACTGAAGCTTTCTTT. This sequence encodes CASSTQRLNTEAFF. Drawing the rest from reference TRBV7-9 and TRBJ1-1, the complete variable domain is DTGVSQNPRHKITKRGQNVTFRCDPISEHNRLYWYRQTLGQGPEFLTYFQNEAQLEKSRLLSDRFSAERPKGSFSTLEIQRTEQGDSAMYLCASSTQRLNTEAFFGQGTRLTVV.

There are many counts of this clonotype. The CDR3 DNA is TGTGCCAGCAGTTTGACAGCGATGAACACTGAAGCTTTCTTT. It codes for CASSLTAMNTEAFF. The genes are TRBV6-5 and TRBJ1-1; D is possibly TRBD1 (5 bases). The CDR3 consists of 14 residues. With 4 bases removed from V and 0 bases from J, the gap between germline ends came to 9 bases. Looked up from germline, CDR1 is MNHEY and CDR2 is SVGAGI.

The chain uses TRBV4-3 and TRBJ2-5, with 7 nucleotides matching TRBD1. The J segment lost 5 bases and the V segment lost 1 base, leaving 7 bases of the junction unmatched. The CDR3 is made up of 15 amino acids. Germline lookup yields CDR1 LGHNA and CDR2 YSLEER. Here the CDR3 reads CASSQATGLRETQYF. CDR3 coding DNA: TGCGCCAGCAGCCAAGCGACAGGGTTACGGGAGACCCAGTACTTC.

In this sample, this clonotype turned up a few times. This chain uses TRBV11-2 with TRBJ2-3, with 10 bases lining up with TRBD2. Trimming cost V 3 bases and J 5 bases; bases outside gene matches: 17. This CDR3 is 19 amino acids long. Per the germline V gene, CDR1 is SGHAT and CDR2 is FQNNGV. CDR3 loop: CASSFRAGGPRATLDTQYF. The DNA of the CDR3 is TGTGCCAGCAGCTTTCGAGCGGGGGGGCCCCGTGCGACACTAGATACGCAGTATTTT.

This clonotype was seen many times. The rearrangement uses TRBV12-3 or TRBV12-4 and TRBJ1-5, with D possibly TRBD1 on 5 matching bases. V was trimmed by 3 bases and J by 6 bases, leaving 9 bases between them. CDR3 length equals 13 residues. Written as DNA, the CDR3 is TGTGCCAGCAGTTTGGGTGGGGGTCAGCCCCAGCATTTT. Amino acids: CASSLGGGQPQHF.

In its sample, this clonotype was seen a few times. The rearrangement uses TRBV7-3 and TRBJ2-1; 10 positions agree with TRBD2. Germline V CDR1 and CDR2: SGHTA, FQGTGA. The CDR3 has 17 amino acids. V was clipped by 3 bases and J by 4 bases; unmatched bases: 9. CDR3 sequence reads: CASSLELGTSAYNEQFF. The CDR3 DNA follows: TGTGCCAGCAGCTTGGAACTGGGGACTAGCGCGTACAATGAGCAGTTCTTC.

V gene TRBV2 combines with J gene TRBJ1-1; D is uncertain. CDR1 and CDR2 from the germline V gene are SNHLY and FYNNEI. The V end was cut by 11 bases, the J end by 7 bases, with 17 bases between. CDR3 length equals 12 residues. CDR3 loop: CAGSRTAYEAFF. The CDR3 nucleotides read TGTGCCGGTAGCAGAACGGCCTATGAAGCTTTCTTT.

This clonotype turned up a few times. This rearrangement joins TRBV30 to TRBJ2-3; 9 bases match TRBD2. The V gene end was trimmed by 0 bases and the J gene end by 3 bases; junction bases not matched to a gene: 4. CDR1 is GTSNPN, CDR2 SVGIG, per germline (reference sequence). There are 15 residues in the CDR3. The CDR3 reads CAWSVAGGGTDTQYF. In DNA form, the CDR3 reads TGTGCCTGGAGTGTGGCGGGGGGGGGGACAGATACGCAGTATTTT.

V usage is TRBV19 and J usage is TRBJ1-1; no clear D gene. Trimming cost V 4 bases and J 6 bases, with 21 bases left between them. The CDR3 length is 16 residues. CDR1 and CDR2 (germline): LNHDA, SQIVND (reference sequence). The CDR3 nucleotides are TGTGCCAGTAGTAGCCCCGACCCCTTTTATGAACCTGAAGCTTTCTTT. Amino acid sequence: CASSSPDPFYEPEAFF. Full variable domain (remainder filled in from reference TRBV19 and TRBJ1-1): DGGITQSPKYLFRKEGQNVTLSCEQNLNHDAMYWYRQDPGQGLRLIYYSQIVNDFQKGDIAEGYSVSREKKESFPLTVTSAQKNPTAFYLCASSSPDPFYEPEAFFGQGTRLTVV.